These 29 T cell receptor beta chains share one sample of origin, sequenced in a study of blood T cell repertoires in COVID-19. Some clones are missing from TCRdb's copy, which holds only in-frame ones; the method was immunoSEQ multiplex PCR. The table lists about 170,000 clones, under 85% of them singletons. Material for sequencing was PBMCs or T cells enriched from blood (not recorded which). The receptors stem from a man aged 45 to 65 who had recovered from COVID-19.

This sequence joins TRBV6-5 and TRBJ2-2, with 8 nucleotides matching TRBD2. CDR1 and CDR2 (germline): MNHEY, SVGAGI. The CDR3 runs to 15 residues. Germline trimming cut 0 bases from V and 6 bases from J; bases unmatched to any gene: 3. The CDR3 DNA reads as TGTGCCAGCAGTTACTCGGGACTAGTTCCCGGGGAGCTGTTTTTT. This translates into CASSYSGLVPGELFF.

CDR3 nucleotide sequence: TGTGCCACTACACCGGGATCCCTTTACAATGAGCAGTTCTTC. Protein product: CATTPGSLYNEQFF. This chain connects TRBV28 to TRBJ2-1, with D possibly TRBD2 on 5 matching bases. This CDR3 comprises 14 residues. V was shortened by 10 bases and J by 4 bases, with 17 bases between the two germline ends. Germline CDR1 is MDHEN and CDR2 is SYDVKM.

J is TRBJ1-5 and V is TRBV4-2; D perhaps matches TRBD1 (5 bases). V lost 0 bases and J 1 base, leaving 7 bases between the germline ends. This CDR3 contains 15 residues. Germline lookup yields CDR1 LGHNA and CDR2 YNFKEQ. The CDR3 loop is CASSQEPGSNQPQHF. The DNA for the CDR3 is TGTGCCAGCAGCCAAGAACCAGGGAGCAATCAGCCCCAGCATTTT.

This clone was counted only a few times. The chain couples TRBV14 to TRBJ2-7, with 9 bases aligning to TRBD2. CDR3 length equals 14 residues. V lost 4 bases and J lost 3; bases outside the gene matches: 4. CDR1 is SGHDN and CDR2 is FVKESK in the germline V gene. CDR3 loop: CASSRDSGGYEQYF. The DNA of the CDR3 is TGTGCCAGCAGCCGGGATAGCGGGGGCTACGAGCAGTACTTC.

The V gene is TRBV4-1, the J gene TRBJ1-5; D gene unclear. V shed 0 bases and J shed 7 bases, with 10 bases lying between them. CDR3 length: 14 amino acids. CDR1 and CDR2 from the germline V gene are MGHRA and YSYEKL. CDR3 loop: CASSQDRSRQPQHF. The CDR3 DNA follows: TGCGCCAGCAGCCAAGACAGGTCTCGACAGCCCCAGCATTTT.

The count of this clone is one. This sequence joins TRBV5-1 and TRBJ1-1, with TRBD1 identical over 11 bases. This CDR3 contains 16 residues. V lost 4 bases, J lost 0 bases, and 5 bases stayed unmatched. CDR1 is SGHRS, CDR2 YFSETQ, per germline. CDR3 sequence reads: CASSLGTGGMNTEAFF. For the CDR3, the DNA is TGCGCCAGCAGCCTGGGGACAGGGGGAATGAACACTGAAGCTTTCTTT.

This chain joins TRBV19 and TRBJ2-7, with D unclear. The germline V and J ends were trimmed by 3 bases and 3 bases, with 15 bases remaining between them. The CDR3 extends over 15 amino acids. In germline, CDR1 is LNHDA, CDR2 SQIVND (reference sequence). This CDR3 is CASSMDGQTSYEQYF. The CDR3 DNA reads as TGTGCCAGTAGTATGGATGGGCAGACCAGCTACGAGCAGTACTTC.

This chain joins TRBV29-1 and TRBJ1-2, with 11 bases aligning to TRBD1. The CDR3 length is 14 residues. J was trimmed by 4 bases and V by 4 bases; bases with no gene match: 5. CDR1 and CDR2 from the germline V gene are SQVTM and ANQGSEA. The CDR3 loop is CSVGTGTGGYGYTF. The CDR3 nucleotides are TGCAGCGTTGGTACCGGGACAGGGGGCTATGGCTACACCTTC.

The chain recombines TRBV6-2 or TRBV6-3 with TRBJ1-2; D uncertain. There are 20 residues in the CDR3. The V gene lost 0 bases and the J gene lost 2 bases, with 25 bases spanning the gap. Germline CDR1 and CDR2: MNHEY and SVGEGT. The CDR3, as DNA: TGTGCCAGCAGTTACTCGTGGTTCGACATAACTTCTATGCAAAACTATGGCTACACCTTC. This gives the protein CASSYSWFDITSMQNYGYTF.

V is TRBV18 and J is TRBJ2-7; perhaps TRBD1 as D (5 bases). CDR1 KGHSH and CDR2 LQKENI come from the germline V gene. This CDR3 is built from 13 residues. V lost 2 bases, J lost 2 bases, and 7 bases lay in between. CDR3 residues: CASSPRGTYEQYF. CDR3 nucleotides: TGTGCCAGCTCACCAAGGGGAACCTACGAGCAGTACTTC.

The chain combines TRBV28 with TRBJ2-6; D not certain. V lost 7 bases and J 3 bases, leaving 7 bases between the germline ends. CDR3 length equals 13 residues. CDR1 is MDHEN, CDR2 SYDVKM, per germline. The CDR3 sequence is CASTVRGANVLTF. For the CDR3, the DNA is TGTGCCAGCACAGTCCGTGGGGCCAACGTCCTGACTTTC.

The V call is TRBV28, the J call TRBJ1-1; no clear D. Trimming pared 3 bases from V and 3 bases from J, leaving 11 bases between. This CDR3 spans 14 amino acids. Germline V gene data show CDR1 as MDHEN and CDR2 as SYDVKM. CDR3 residues: CASSFVRQDTEAFF. CDR3 bases: TGTGCCAGCAGTTTCGTCCGTCAGGACACTGAAGCTTTCTTT.

This chain links TRBV11-2 with TRBJ1-1; possible D gene TRBD1, 5 bases. Germline lookup yields CDR1 SGHAT and CDR2 FQNNGV. V was shortened by 5 bases and J by 6 bases, with 13 bases between the two germline ends. The CDR3 runs 13 residues. The CDR3 spells CASSQMGGAEAFF. The CDR3, as DNA: TGTGCCAGCAGCCAAATGGGGGGGGCTGAAGCTTTCTTT.

The J gene is TRBJ1-2, the V gene TRBV7-9; D unclear. The length of the CDR3 is 18 residues. The V gene's germline CDR1 is SEHNR and CDR2 FQNEAQ (reference sequence). V was pared by 4 bases and J by 6 bases, with 27 bases between. This chain's CDR3 is CASSSRLQVPYGSDGYTF. The CDR3 DNA follows: TGTGCCAGCAGCTCCCGCCTGCAGGTCCCTTATGGTAGTGATGGCTACACCTTC.

In its sample, this clone was seen once. The chain has TRBV2 and TRBJ1-1; 9 bases line up with TRBD1. There are 15 residues in the CDR3. With 6 bases clipped from V and 0 bases from J, the junction kept 5 bases outside the gene matches. Germline-derived CDR1 and CDR2 are SNHLY and FYNNEI. The CDR3 spells CASRTGQGMNTEAFF. The CDR3 nucleotides are TGTGCCAGCAGGACGGGACAGGGAATGAACACTGAAGCTTTCTTT.

The rearrangement joins TRBV3-1 (or the pseudogene TRBV3-2) to TRBJ2-2, with 13 bases fitting TRBD2. The V gene's germline CDR1 is LGHDT and CDR2 YNNKEL (reference sequence). With V trimmed by 5 bases and J by 7 bases, 7 bases remained unmatched. This CDR3 contains 16 residues. The CDR3 reads CASSAGLAGVGGELFF. The CDR3 nucleotides read TGTGCCAGCAGCGCTGGACTAGCGGGGGTTGGCGGGGAGCTGTTTTTT.

This clone was seen just once. At one end, the junction sequence differs from germline, possibly due to a read error. The rearrangement joins TRBV6-2 or TRBV6-3 to TRBJ1-5; TRBD1 agrees at 7 bases. Germline values: CDR1 MNHEY, CDR2 SVGEGT. The CDR3 is 12 amino acids. CDR3 DNA sequence: TGTGCCAGCAGTTATTACCAGGGACAGAGACTCTTT. Protein product: CASSYYQGQRLF.

V and J are TRBV11-2 and TRBJ1-4; 8 nucleotides line up with TRBD1. The CDR3 loop spans 15 amino acids. The V gene's germline CDR1 is SGHAT and CDR2 FQNNGV. V was clipped by 4 bases and J by 8 bases; unmatched bases: 9. CDR3 in DNA: TGTGCCAGCAGCTACCTGACAGGGGTAAACGAAAAACTGTTTTTT. It specifies CASSYLTGVNEKLFF.

V gene TRBV9 combines with J gene TRBJ1-1; 7 bases align to TRBD1. This CDR3 region has 19 residues. Germline CDR1 is SGDLS and CDR2 is YYNGEE. J was trimmed by 0 bases and V by 3 bases; bases with no gene match: 17. The CDR3 bases are TGTGCCAGCAGCGAAAGGCCTTTAACCGGGACAGATTTGAACACTGAAGCTTTCTTT. Its protein product is CASSERPLTGTDLNTEAFF.

This chain links TRBV5-1 with TRBJ2-5; a weak D match, TRBD2 (6 bases). Trimming stripped 0 bases from V and 5 bases from J, with 11 bases between. The germline V gene has CDR1 SGHRS and CDR2 YFSETQ. This CDR3 has 14 residues. CDR3 region: CASSLAGGEETQYF. The CDR3 nucleotides are TGCGCCAGCAGCTTGGCCGGAGGGGAGGAGACCCAGTACTTC. Supplemented by reference TRBV5-1 and TRBJ2-5, the full variable domain reads KAGVTQTPRYLIKTRGQQVTLSCSPISGHRSVSWYQQTPGQGLQFLFEYFSETQRNKGNFPGRFSGRQFSNSRSEMNVSTLELGDSALYLCASSLAGGEETQYFGPGTRLLVL.

In its sample, this clone was seen a few times. The chain joins TRBV10-2 to TRBJ1-1; D remains unclear. Germline V gene data show CDR1 as WSHSY and CDR2 as SAAADI. Trimming shortened V by 8 bases and J by 2 bases, and 9 bases separated the two germline ends. The CDR3 extends over 12 amino acids. The CDR3 DNA is TGCGCCAGCCGAGCGGGAAACACTGAAGCTTTCTTT. It specifies CASRAGNTEAFF.

J is TRBJ1-4 and V is TRBV15; weak D call: TRBD1 (5 bases). Germline V gene data show CDR1 as LNHNV and CDR2 as YYDKDF (reference sequence). Trimming cost V 8 bases and J 8 bases, with 18 bases left between them. This CDR3 is built from 14 residues. In DNA form, the CDR3 reads TGTGCCACCCAGACACGGCAGGGAGGGGAAAAACTGTTTTTT. Its protein is CATQTRQGGEKLFF.

J is TRBJ1-1 and V is TRBV4-2, with D perhaps TRBD1 (6 bases). Germline CDR1 and CDR2: LGHNA and YNFKEQ. Trimming removed 8 bases from V and 0 bases from J, with 19 bases in between. CDR3 size: 16 residues. The CDR3 DNA follows: TGTGCCAGCCTTCCCGGGGGGGGCTTTATGAACACTGAAGCTTTCTTT. It is translated as CASLPGGGFMNTEAFF.

The V call is TRBV21-1, the J call TRBJ1-1. TRBV21-1 counts as a pseudogene. The CDR3 is 13 amino acids. The chain's CDR3 is CASSLHRGGEAFF. The DNA of the CDR3 is TGTGCCAGCAGCCTCCACCGGGGGGGGGAAGCTTTCTTT.

The chain has TRBV28 and TRBJ1-1, with 8 bases identical to TRBD1. The J segment lost 0 bases and the V segment lost 3 bases, leaving 12 bases of the junction unmatched. Germline V gene lookup returns CDR1 MDHEN and CDR2 SYDVKM. This CDR3 contains 18 residues. In nucleotides, the CDR3 is TGTGCCAGCAGTTTCGGTACACAGGGGGTTTTGATGAACACTGAAGCTTTCTTT. This gives the protein CASSFGTQGVLMNTEAFF.

This clone was detected only a few times. The chain combines TRBV24-1 with TRBJ1-1, with TRBD1 identical over 7 bases. This CDR3 has 15 residues. The germline V gene encodes CDR1 KGHDR and CDR2 SFDVKD. V shed 4 bases and J 5 bases; nucleotides not matched to a gene: 9. The CDR3 is CATSDHRQGWTEAFF. The CDR3 bases are TGTGCCACCAGTGACCACCGACAGGGATGGACTGAAGCTTTCTTT.

The V call is TRBV7-3, the J call TRBJ2-1, with 10 bases fitting TRBD2. Germline CDR1 and CDR2: SGHTA and FQGTGA. The trim removed 3 bases at V and 2 bases at J, leaving 1 base unmatched. The length of the CDR3 is 15 residues. In nucleotides, the CDR3 is TGTGCCAGCAGCTTCAGCGGGGGGGCCTACAATGAGCAGTTCTTC. Translated, it gives CASSFSGGAYNEQFF.

The V call is TRBV9, the J call TRBJ2-1; the match to TRBD2 covers 8 bases. The CDR3 spans 15 residues. Germline V gene sequence: CDR1 SGDLS, CDR2 YYNGEE. The ends lost 4 bases at V and 0 bases at J; junction bases unmatched: 3. The CDR3 protein is CASSRGGSSYNEQFF. DNA for the CDR3: TGTGCCAGCAGCCGCGGGGGGAGCTCCTACAATGAGCAGTTCTTC.

V usage is TRBV7-2 and J usage is TRBJ1-2; no definite D call. Germline V lookup: CDR1 SGHTA, CDR2 FQGNSA. V was shortened by 5 bases and J by 8 bases, with 30 bases between the two germline ends. There are 18 residues in the CDR3. CDR3 region: CASSHILSSGVFSLGYTF. CDR3 DNA: TGTGCCAGCAGCCATATCCTAAGCTCAGGTGTATTTTCCCTGGGCTACACCTTC.